These 29 T cell receptor beta chains share one sample of origin, sequenced in a study of cytomegalovirus exposure and HLA in healthy donors. The PCR ran on 60 Vbeta and 13 Jbeta primers. Libraries were prepared by immunoSEQ multiplex PCR; TCRdb keeps only in-frame clonotypes and omits some of them. Among 200,000 to 300,000 clones, about 85% were seen once, and the ten largest hold around 0.22%. Sequenced: PBMCs. The receptors stem from a girl aged 2 to 10 in good health and CMV-seronegative.

This chain connects TRBV11-2 to TRBJ2-1, with D tentatively TRBD1 (5 bases). V lost 2 bases and J lost 0, with 8 bases in between. This CDR3 has 15 amino acids. Germline V lookup: CDR1 SGHAT, CDR2 FQNNGV. CDR3 loop: CASSLQGSSYNEQFF. In nucleotides, the CDR3 is TGTGCCAGCAGCTTACAGGGAAGCTCCTACAATGAGCAGTTCTTC. The full variable domain, rest sourced from reference TRBV11-2 and TRBJ2-1, is EAGVAQSPRYKIIEKRQSVAFWCNPISGHATLYWYQQILGQGPKLLIQFQNNGVVDDSQLPKDRFSAERLKGVDSTLKIQPAKLEDSAVYLCASSLQGSSYNEQFFGPGTRLTVL.

This chain links TRBV7-2 with TRBJ2-7; weak D call: TRBD1 (5 bases). The CDR3 spans 15 residues. Per germline, CDR1 SGHTA and CDR2 FQGNSA. Trimming cost V 1 base and J 6 bases, with 16 bases left between them. Here the CDR3 DNA reads TGTGCCAGCAGCTTAGTCACACCAGGGTATGGCGAGCAGTACTTC. Protein product: CASSLVTPGYGEQYF.

The CDR3 nucleotides are TGTGCCAGCAGCCCCCGACTAGGGGACTACAATGAGCAGTTCTTC. Translating it yields CASSPRLGDYNEQFF. The chain couples TRBV7-7 to TRBJ2-1; perhaps TRBD2 as D (6 bases). Germline CDR1 SSHAT, CDR2 FNYEAQ (reference sequence). This CDR3 has 15 residues. Trimming took 5 bases from V and 3 from J, leaving 14 bases between them. The complete variable domain, with remaining parts taken from reference TRBV7-7 and TRBJ2-1, reads GAGVSQSPRYKVTKRGQDVTLRCDPISSHATLYWYQQALGQGPEFLTYFNYEAQPDKSGLPSDRFSAERPEGSISTLTIQRTEQRDSAMYRCASSPRLGDYNEQFFGPGTRLTVL.

This clone was observed a few times. V and J are TRBV7-6 and TRBJ2-7; 8 bases agree with TRBD2. The CDR3 is 14 residues long. Germline V gives CDR1 SGHVS, CDR2 FNYEAQ. Losses at the gene ends were 0 bases for V and 5 bases for J; bases not matched to a gene: 3. CDR3 nucleotide sequence: TGTGCCAGCAGCTTAGCTAGCGGGATCCACGAGCAGTACTTC. This codes for CASSLASGIHEQYF.

This clone appeared a single time. The gene calls are TRBV2 and TRBJ2-1; 12 nucleotides agree with TRBD2. The J segment lost 8 bases and the V segment lost 7 bases, leaving 18 bases of the junction unmatched. The germline CDR1 and CDR2 sequences are SNHLY and FYNNEI. The CDR3 consists of 18 residues. CDR3 nucleotide sequence: TGTGCCAGCAAGACAGCCTGGGGACTAGCGGGTAGAGACGATGAGCAGTTCTTC. Translation: CASKTAWGLAGRDDEQFF.

The DNA for the CDR3 is TGTGCCAGTAGTGGCGGACTAGCGGGTTCCTACGAGCAGTACTTC. Its protein product is CASSGGLAGSYEQYF. The rearrangement uses TRBV19 and TRBJ2-7; 11 bases agree with TRBD2. The V and J ends lost 5 bases and 1 base, in that order; junction bases with no gene match: 4. Germline V lookup: CDR1 LNHDA, CDR2 SQIVND (reference sequence). The CDR3 has 15 amino acids.

This chain connects TRBV21-1 to TRBJ1-4; no DNA check was done on the table's D call, TRBD1. TRBV21-1 is a recognized pseudogene. CDR3 size: 16 residues. The CDR3 DNA reads as TGTGCCAGCAGCAACTTTCGGGGACAGGGTGGTGAAAAACTGTTTTTT. The encoded protein is CASSNFRGQGGEKLFF.

This chain uses TRBV6-1 with TRBJ2-7; maybe TRBD1 (6 bases). The CDR3 length is 15 residues. V lost 4 bases and J lost 2, with 15 bases in between. Germline CDR1 MNHNS, CDR2 SASEGT. The CDR3: CASSGIGTPPYEQYF. In nucleotides, the CDR3 is TGTGCCAGCAGTGGGATCGGGACACCTCCCTACGAGCAGTACTTC.

The chain employs TRBV5-1 and TRBJ2-1, with 14 bases matching TRBD2. The CDR3 is made up of 15 amino acids. V dropped 4 bases and J dropped 7; count of bases not matched to a gene: 4. Germline V gene lookup returns CDR1 SGHRS and CDR2 YFSETQ. The CDR3: CASSVRTSGGNEQFF. The CDR3 coding sequence is TGCGCCAGCAGCGTCAGGACTAGCGGGGGGAATGAGCAGTTCTTC.

This chain joins TRBV9 and TRBJ1-1; 9 bases map to TRBD1. Germline CDR1 reads SGDLS; CDR2 reads YYNGEE. The CDR3 loop spans 14 amino acids. V shed 4 bases and J 2 bases; nucleotides not matched to a gene: 3. In DNA form, the CDR3 reads TGTGCCAGCAGCAAACAGGGGGCAAACACTGAAGCTTTCTTT. This codes for CASSKQGANTEAFF.

The sample holds a few counts of this clone. The V gene is TRBV27, the J gene TRBJ2-1; tentative D call: TRBD2 (7 bases). CDR3 length equals 17 residues. V was pared by 0 bases and J by 5 bases, with 17 bases between. The germline gives CDR1 MNHEY, CDR2 SMNVEV (reference sequence). CDR3 in amino acids: CASSLSRGGSVHNEQFF. As DNA, the CDR3 is TGTGCCAGCAGTTTATCGAGGGGGGGCTCGGTCCACAATGAGCAGTTCTTC.

The chain combines TRBV2 with TRBJ2-2; D is perhaps TRBD2 (5 bases). The V and J ends lost 9 bases and 4 bases respectively, with 12 bases between them. CDR3 length: 13 amino acids. The germline gives CDR1 SNHLY, CDR2 FYNNEI. CDR3 residues: CARKETITGELFF. The CDR3 DNA reads TGTGCCAGAAAAGAGACTATCACCGGGGAGCTGTTTTTT.

The table lists this clone with a few counts. V gene TRBV5-1 combines with J gene TRBJ2-3, with a possible D match to TRBD1 (7 bases). Deletions cut 4 bases from V and 3 bases from J, with 12 bases between. Looked up from germline, CDR1 is SGHRS and CDR2 is YFSETQ. The CDR3 loop spans 14 amino acids. CDR3 sequence (DNA): TGCGCCAGCAGCAGACAGGGAGGTACAGATACGCAGTATTTT. Its translation is CASSRQGGTDTQYF. Drawing the rest from reference TRBV5-1 and TRBJ2-3, the complete variable domain is KAGVTQTPRYLIKTRGQQVTLSCSPISGHRSVSWYQQTPGQGLQFLFEYFSETQRNKGNFPGRFSGRQFSNSRSEMNVSTLELGDSALYLCASSRQGGTDTQYFGPGTRLTVL.

V and J are TRBV5-1 and TRBJ2-7; TRBD1 agrees at 11 bases. V was pared by 3 bases and J by 5 bases, with 4 bases of the junction left unmatched. In germline, CDR1 is SGHRS, CDR2 YFSETQ. The CDR3 runs to 14 residues. The DNA of the CDR3 is TGCGCCAGCAGCTCGGGACAGGGGGTCAACGAGCAGTACTTC. Translated, it gives CASSSGQGVNEQYF.

The chain uses TRBV6-6 and TRBJ2-3; 9 positions agree with TRBD1. This CDR3 spans 13 amino acids. Trimming cost V 10 bases and J 3 bases; bases outside gene matches: 5. Germline CDR1 MNHNY, CDR2 SVGAGI (reference sequence). The CDR3 here is CATGQGGTDTQYF. The CDR3 DNA is TGTGCCACGGGACAGGGTGGTACAGATACGCAGTATTTT.

The genes are TRBV6-1 and TRBJ2-7; tentatively, D is TRBD2 (5 bases). There are 14 residues in the CDR3. Germline loops: CDR1 MNHNS, CDR2 SASEGT. Trimming left V 2 bases short and J 7 bases short, with 15 bases between. This chain's CDR3 is CASSEREGFWEQYF. The CDR3 coding sequence is TGTGCCAGCAGTGAACGTGAGGGTTTTTGGGAGCAGTACTTC.

The rearrangement uses TRBV29-1 and TRBJ2-3; TRBD2 matches 16 bases. This CDR3 has 16 residues. Germline V gene data show CDR1 as SQVTM and CDR2 as ANQGSEA. Trimming took 4 bases from V and 1 from J; bases not matched to a gene: 2. The CDR3 nucleotides are TGCAGCGTTGCGGGACTAGCGGGAGGGCGCACAGATACGCAGTATTTT. This codes for CSVAGLAGGRTDTQYF.

The chain combines TRBV4-2 with TRBJ2-6, with 7 bases identical to TRBD1. V shed 3 bases, J shed 3 bases, and the junction held 5 bases outside the gene matches. The germline V gene has CDR1 LGHNA and CDR2 YNFKEQ. The CDR3 totals 16 residues. Here the CDR3 reads CASSQPDRVGANVLTF. The CDR3 DNA reads TGTGCCAGCAGCCAGCCCGACAGGGTTGGGGCCAACGTCCTGACTTTC.

This rearrangement joins TRBV11-1 to TRBJ1-6; 7 bases map to TRBD1. Germline assignment: CDR1 SGHAT and CDR2 FQDESV (reference sequence). The CDR3 is made up of 15 amino acids. The V segment lost 5 bases and the J segment 5 bases; nucleotides outside the gene matches: 6. For the CDR3, the DNA is TGTGCCAGCAGCCGGCAACAGGGGCATAATTCACCCCTCCACTTT. It yields the protein CASSRQQGHNSPLHF.

This sequence joins TRBV7-9 and TRBJ1-2, with 10 bases lining up with TRBD1. The CDR3 covers 17 residues. The junction had 9 bases not matched to a gene; V was cut back by 5 bases and J by 0 bases. Per the germline V gene, CDR1 is SEHNR and CDR2 is FQNEAQ (reference sequence). This CDR3 reads CASSPRTGGASNYGYTF. The CDR3, as DNA: TGTGCCAGCAGCCCCCGGACAGGGGGAGCCTCTAACTATGGCTACACCTTC.

The chain uses TRBV9 and TRBJ2-3; D perhaps matches TRBD2 (6 bases). The CDR3 sequence is 15 residues long. Germline CDR1 and CDR2: SGDLS and YYNGEE. With 4 bases removed from V and 3 bases from J, the gap between germline ends came to 15 bases. The CDR3 bases are TGTGCCAGCAGCTCTCGTACGCGGGAAACAGATACGCAGTATTTT. It is translated as CASSSRTRETDTQYF.

The V call is TRBV7-9, the J call TRBJ2-7, with D maybe TRBD1 (6 bases). Germline CDR1 reads SEHNR; CDR2 reads FQNEAQ (reference sequence). The CDR3 consists of 13 residues. V was shortened by 5 bases and J by 6 bases, with 14 bases between the two germline ends. The CDR3 DNA follows: TGTGCCAGCAGCCTCCTATTGGGGGCCGAGCAGTACTTC. Protein product: CASSLLLGAEQYF. Together with reference TRBV7-9 and TRBJ2-7, the CDR3 gives the full variable domain: DTGVSQNPRHKITKRGQNVTFRCDPISEHNRLYWYRQTLGQGPEFLTYFQNEAQLEKSRLLSDRFSAERPKGSFSTLEIQRTEQGDSAMYLCASSLLLGAEQYFGPGTRLTVT.

The CDR3 loop is CASSFASSGISYEQYF. In nucleotides, the CDR3 is TGTGCCAGCAGCTTTGCTTCTAGCGGGATCTCCTACGAGCAGTACTTC. The chain has TRBV7-2 and TRBJ2-7; TRBD2 aligns across 9 bases. The CDR3 consists of 16 residues. The germline gives CDR1 SGHTA, CDR2 FQGNSA. Losses at the gene ends were 3 bases for V and 0 bases for J; bases not matched to a gene: 6. The variable domain in full, with the rest retrieved from reference TRBV7-2 and TRBJ2-7, is GAGVSQSPSNKVTEKGKDVELRCDPISGHTALYWYRQSLGQGLEFLIYFQGNSAPDKSGLPSDRFSAERTGGSVSTLTIQRTQQEDSAVYLCASSFASSGISYEQYFGPGTRLTVT.

The gene calls are TRBV27 and TRBJ2-7; 11 bases line up with TRBD2. The CDR3 runs 14 residues. Germline V lookup: CDR1 MNHEY, CDR2 SMNVEV (reference sequence). V shed 3 bases and J 2 bases; nucleotides not matched to a gene: 0. The CDR3, as DNA: TGTGCCAGCAGTTTTAGCGGGAGGGCCTACGAGCAGTACTTC. Translated, it gives CASSFSGRAYEQYF.

This sequence joins TRBV4-1 and TRBJ1-2, with TRBD1 as a possible D gene (5 bases). Between the trimmed V and J ends, which lost 0 bases and 7 bases, there was a span of 9 bases. The CDR3 extends over 13 amino acids. Looked up from germline, CDR1 is MGHRA and CDR2 is YSYEKL. CDR3 in amino acids: CASSQDPGCGYTF. In DNA, the CDR3 is TGCGCCAGCAGCCAAGACCCAGGGTGTGGCTACACCTTC.

This clone came up once. V gene TRBV29-1 combines with J gene TRBJ2-5; 8 bases fit TRBD1. The germline V gene has CDR1 SQVTM and CDR2 ANQGSEA. This CDR3 has 13 residues. J gave up 5 bases and V 4 bases, and 6 bases lay outside the gene matches. The CDR3, as DNA: TGCAGCGTTGTCAGGGGGCGTATGGAGACCCAGTACTTC. This encodes CSVVRGRMETQYF.

The rearrangement joins TRBV7-9 to TRBJ2-7, with D possibly being TRBD2 (6 bases). Trimming removed 5 bases from V and 1 base from J, with 15 bases in between. This CDR3 is 15 amino acids long. The germline gives CDR1 SEHNR, CDR2 FQNEAQ (reference sequence). CDR3 bases: TGTGCCAGCAGCCCCCGACTAGAAAAGTCCTACGAGCAGTACTTC. Amino acid sequence: CASSPRLEKSYEQYF. Complete variable domain (other parts from reference TRBV7-9 and TRBJ2-7): DTGVSQNPRHKITKRGQNVTFRCDPISEHNRLYWYRQTLGQGPEFLTYFQNEAQLEKSRLLSDRFSAERPKGSFSTLEIQRTEQGDSAMYLCASSPRLEKSYEQYFGPGTRLTVT.

The rearrangement links TRBV7-3 to TRBJ2-5; 11 bases are a match to TRBD2. CDR3 length: 15 amino acids. Germline V lookup: CDR1 SGHTA, CDR2 FQGTGA. The trim removed 4 bases at V and 4 bases at J, leaving 5 bases unmatched. The CDR3 sequence: CASSSGLADRETQYF. CDR3 bases: TGTGCCAGCAGCTCGGGACTAGCGGATAGAGAGACCCAGTACTTC.

This clone was seen just once. The genes are TRBV2 and TRBJ2-7, with TRBD2 as a possible D gene (6 bases). CDR3 length equals 15 residues. Germline V gives CDR1 SNHLY, CDR2 FYNNEI. V gave up 3 bases and J gave up 2 bases, with 14 bases separating them. CDR3 sequence reads: CASSEEGPSTYEQYF. The CDR3 bases are TGTGCCAGCAGTGAGGAGGGTCCCTCCACCTACGAGCAGTACTTC.